This TCR beta chain originates from a study of CD8+ T cells in alopecia areata. Only one count was recorded for this clone. V lost 2 bases to trimming and J lost 2 bases, with 10 bases between them. The CDR3 has 15 amino acids. Looked up from germline, CDR1 is SNHLY and CDR2 is FYNNEI. Sequencing relied on a cDNA template that was reverse transcribed from extracted RNA. The data were produced by immunoSEQ multiplex PCR, yet TCRdb's version contains in-frame clones alone and is incomplete. There are fewer than 100,000 clones in the sample; 60% to 65% occur only once, and about 16% lies in the top ten. As to treatment: oral pan-JAK inhibitor, 5-10 mg twice daily.

V gene TRBV2 combines with J gene TRBJ2-1; D assignment may be TRBD1 or TRBD2 (6 bases each). This receptor was obtained from a human donor with alopecia areata. This specimen was CD8+ T cells sorted from blood, taken at week 4, from a patient treated with tofacitinib. The chain's CDR3 is CASSERGVAYNEQFF. The DNA of the CDR3 is TGTGCCAGCAGTGAAAGGGGGGTTGCCTACAATGAGCAGTTCTTC.